This TCR beta chain was captured in a study of cytomegalovirus exposure and HLA in healthy donors. Study results and limitations: A later analysis linked a missense DCLRE1C variant to TCR beta V- and J-gene trimming. A later analysis, which compared TCR beta chains of equal frequency, found the HLA-associated ones more clonally expanded. With high specificity and sensitivity, the classifier reportedly diagnosed cytomegalovirus status.

A multiplex PCR was run with 60 Vbeta primers and 13 Jbeta primers. The repertoire was sequenced with immunoSEQ multiplex PCR; TCRdb's copy has only in-frame clones and lacks some. The data contain around 110,000 clones, roughly 68% of them singletons. Note on this clone: What it binds is unknown.

The sequencing input was PBMCs. This clonotype originated in a man aged 25 to 40 in good health and CMV-seropositive.

The CDR3 nucleotides are TGTGCCAGCAGCTTAGAGACAGGGCAACACTATGGCTACACCTTC. The encoded protein is CASSLETGQHYGYTF. The gene calls are TRBV7-9 and TRBJ1-2; 7 nucleotides align to TRBD1. The CDR3 consists of 15 residues. V shed 1 base and J 3 bases; nucleotides not matched to a gene: 5. Germline V gives CDR1 SEHNR, CDR2 FQNEAQ (reference sequence).